This T cell receptor beta chain derives from a study of T cell repertoires in cytomegalovirus infection. At the level of the study: Epitope selection comprised recently identified HLA-C-restricted CMV epitopes and well-studied HLA-B-restricted CMV epitopes. Public TCR beta signatures indicated both CMV infection and matching HLA type.

Via MiXCR, TCRdb re-called the reads, giving one row per CDR3 protein. The table shows under 850,000 distinct CDR3 sequences, with about 30% occurring only once. Study conclusions and caveats: Public TCR beta family frequency separated CMV-and-HLA carriers, including in an independent cohort.

CDR3 length: 17 amino acids. Germline values: CDR1 SGHVS, CDR2 FQNEAQ. V was clipped by 2 bases and J by 1 base, with 17 bases between them. This clonotype has a count of ten or more. The antigen remains unidentified. The chain has TRBV7-8 and TRBJ1-1; the D is unclear. The TCR was taken from a human donor in good health (CMV status not recorded). Some clones in this sample may be carry-over from other donors' samples. The sample in question was cultured PBMCs, obtained from culture after CMV antigen stimulation. The CDR3 protein is CASSLHLERMWNTEAFF. CDR3 nucleotides: TGTGCCAGCAGCTTACATCTCGAAAGGATGTGGAACACTGAAGCTTTCTTT.